A selection of T cell receptor beta chains follows, all from one sample in a study of blood T cells in healthy people across ages. Using its own MiXCR run on the 5' RACE reads, TCRdb lists one record per CDR3 protein. The sample has 1.5 million to 1.8 million distinct CDR3 sequences; 40% to 45% are singletons. The sample consisted of blood. These receptors were collected from a woman between 18 and 29 years old in good health. CDR3s include the opening cysteine and the closing phenylalanine or tryptophan. The order of the fields is clone size, J gene, D gene, V gene, CDR3 protein, CDR3 DNA. A D gene is named only where the DNA matches it firmly. The size entry is marked missing in some rows and otherwise reads once, few, many or a size class.

NA | TRBJ1-1 | NA | TRBV11-2 | CASSLDIGRAEAFF | TGTGCCAGCAGCTTAGATATTGGGCGGGCTGAAGCTTTCTTT
NA | TRBJ1-5 | NA | TRBV6-1 | CASTRAFGGSNQPQHF | TGTGCCAGCACAAGGGCATTCGGGGGAAGCAATCAGCCCCAGCATTTT
NA | TRBJ2-1 | TRBD1 | TRBV5-4 | CASSPGQGRGGNEQFF | TGTGCCAGCAGCCCAGGACAGGGGAGAGGGGGAAATGAGCAGTTCTTC
NA | TRBJ2-3 | TRBD1 | TRBV20-1 | CSARDTQGEDTQYF | TGCAGTGCTAGAGATACCCAGGGGGAAGATACGCAGTATTTT
NA | TRBJ1-4 | NA | TRBV12-3/TRBV12-4 | CASGESDSLNEKLFF | TGTGCCAGCGGGGAATCCGACAGTCTTAATGAAAAACTGTTTTTT
NA | TRBJ1-2 | TRBD1 | TRBV2 | CASSEVCVDRGNYGYTF | TGTGCCAGCAGTGAAGTTTGCGTCGACAGGGGGAACTATGGCTACACCTTC
NA | TRBJ1-1 | NA | TRBV3-1 | CASSQNQVGAFF | TGTGCCAGCAGCCAAAACCAGGTAGGAGCTTTCTTT
NA | TRBJ1-1 | NA | TRBV10-2 | CASSELAGYTEAFF | TGCGCCAGCAGTGAATTGGCAGGGTACACTGAAGCTTTCTTT
NA | TRBJ1-2 | NA | TRBV10-3 | CAISEGTTYGYTF | TGTGCCATCAGTGAGGGGACAACATATGGCTACACCTTC
NA | TRBJ2-3 | TRBD2 | TRBV4-3 | CASSHGLAGGDTQYF | TGCGCCAGCAGCCATGGCTTAGCGGGAGGAGATACGCAGTATTTT
NA | TRBJ2-7 | NA | TRBV6-2/TRBV6-3 | CASSYTRNYEQYF | TGTGCCAGCAGTTACACACGGAACTACGAGCAGTACTTC
once | TRBJ1-2 | NA | TRBV4-1 | CASSQGGVRTNYGYTF | TGCGCCAGCAGCCAAGGCGGCGTCAGAACTAACTATGGCTACACCTTC
NA | TRBJ2-7 | TRBD1 | TRBV10-3 | CAISVGTDSYEQYF | TGTGCCATCAGTGTGGGGACAGACTCCTACGAGCAGTACTTC
few | TRBJ1-1 | NA | TRBV11-2 | CASSLDEEAFF | TGTGCCAGCAGCTTAGATGAGGAAGCTTTCTTT
NA | TRBJ1-1 | NA | TRBV5-6 | CASNRMNTEAFF | TGTGCCAGCAACAGGATGAACACTGAAGCTTTCTTT
NA | TRBJ2-5 | NA | TRBV11-1 | CASSPDYLYNEQYF | TGTGCCAGCAGCCCGGACTATCTCTACAATGAGCAGTACTTC
NA | TRBJ1-1 | NA | TRBV20-1 | CSATKGRAGTEAFF | TGCAGTGCTACTAAGGGCCGGGCGGGAACTGAAGCTTTCTTT
NA | TRBJ2-1 | NA | TRBV5-5 | CASSLGFGLSYNEQFF | TGTGCCAGCAGCTTGGGGTTCGGGCTTTCCTACAATGAGCAGTTCTTC
NA | TRBJ1-2 | NA | TRBV25-1 | CASSEYWVNYGYTF | TGTGCCAGCAGTGAATATTGGGTTAACTATGGCTACACCTTC
NA | TRBJ1-4 | NA | TRBV4-1 | CASSQARQSPNEKLFF | TGCGCCAGCAGCCAAGCACGACAGTCACCTAATGAAAAACTGTTTTTT
many | TRBJ2-3 | NA | TRBV9 | CASSVGGNTDTQYF | TGTGCCAGCAGCGTTGGCGGGAACACAGATACGCAGTATTTT
few | TRBJ1-5 | NA | TRBV25-1 | CASSGGGRPNQPQHF | TGTGCCAGCAGTGGGGGGGGGCGGCCCAATCAGCCCCAGCATTTT
few | TRBJ2-7 | TRBD2 | TRBV20-1 | CSARDEGLPYNEQYF | TGCAGTGCTAGAGATGAGGGACTACCCTACAATGAGCAGTACTTC
NA | TRBJ2-7 | NA | TRBV10-3 | CAISGTSGAPYEQYF | TGTGCCATCAGTGGGACTTCGGGAGCCCCCTACGAGCAGTACTTC
NA | TRBJ2-1 | TRBD2 | TRBV14 | CASSQGLRYEQFF | TGTGCCAGCAGCCAGGGACTACGGTATGAGCAGTTCTTC
few | TRBJ2-1 | TRBD2 | TRBV6-5 | CASSYLPSGAEQFF | TGTGCCAGCAGTTACCTCCCTAGCGGGGCTGAGCAGTTCTTC
few | TRBJ2-1 | NA | TRBV6-6 | CASGRVNEQFF | TGTGCCAGCGGACGGGTAAATGAGCAGTTCTTC
NA | TRBJ2-7 | TRBD2 | TRBV6-2/TRBV6-3 | CASSHTLRDYSYEQYF | TGTGCCAGCAGTCACACCCTTCGGGACTACTCCTACGAGCAGTACTTC
NA | TRBJ2-1 | TRBD1 | TRBV7-6 | CASSITGASYNEQFF | TGTGCCAGCAGCATAACAGGGGCGAGTTACAATGAGCAGTTCTTC
few | TRBJ2-3 | NA | TRBV7-2 | CASSLREVRTDTQYF | TGTGCCAGCAGCCTAAGGGAGGTTCGCACAGATACGCAGTATTTT
NA | TRBJ1-2 | NA | TRBV14 | CASRQGGHYGYTF | TGTGCCAGCAGACAAGGGGGGCACTATGGCTACACCTTC
few | TRBJ2-5 | TRBD2 | TRBV29-1 | CSVEEPGLGKTQYF | TGCAGCGTTGAAGAGCCGGGACTAGGAAAGACCCAGTACTTC
few | TRBJ2-1 | TRBD2 | TRBV7-2 | CASGQAGQPYNEQFF | TGTGCCAGCGGGCAAGCGGGGCAACCTTACAATGAGCAGTTCTTC
many | TRBJ2-7 | NA | TRBV7-3 | CASSLTGSSYNEQYF | TGTGCCAGCAGCTTAACGGGGAGCTCCTACAATGAGCAGTACTTC
NA | TRBJ2-1 | NA | TRBV7-2 | CASSPSWWGNEQFF | TGTGCCAGCAGCCCCTCGTGGTGGGGCAATGAGCAGTTCTTC
NA | TRBJ2-7 | TRBD2 | TRBV6-2/TRBV6-3 | CASSYLTSADEQYF | TGTGCCAGCAGTTACCTGACTAGCGCGGACGAGCAGTACTTC
few | TRBJ1-6 | NA | TRBV28 | CASIRAGCDNSPLHF | TGTGCCAGCATCAGGGCTGGCTGTGATAATTCACCCCTCCACTTT
many | TRBJ2-5 | NA | TRBV28 | CASSPSGREETQYF | TGTGCCAGCAGTCCCTCGGGGCGGGAAGAGACCCAGTACTTC
few | TRBJ2-1 | NA | TRBV30 | CAWFGVGNEQFF | TGTGCCTGGTTCGGGGTTGGCAATGAGCAGTTCTTC
NA | TRBJ2-3 | TRBD1 | TRBV15 | CATSWGQSSTDTQYF | TGTGCCACCAGCTGGGGACAGTCTAGCACAGATACGCAGTATTTT
few | TRBJ2-1 | TRBD2 | TRBV27 | CASSLVAGDNEQFF | TGTGCCAGCAGTTTGGTAGCGGGGGACAATGAGCAGTTCTTC